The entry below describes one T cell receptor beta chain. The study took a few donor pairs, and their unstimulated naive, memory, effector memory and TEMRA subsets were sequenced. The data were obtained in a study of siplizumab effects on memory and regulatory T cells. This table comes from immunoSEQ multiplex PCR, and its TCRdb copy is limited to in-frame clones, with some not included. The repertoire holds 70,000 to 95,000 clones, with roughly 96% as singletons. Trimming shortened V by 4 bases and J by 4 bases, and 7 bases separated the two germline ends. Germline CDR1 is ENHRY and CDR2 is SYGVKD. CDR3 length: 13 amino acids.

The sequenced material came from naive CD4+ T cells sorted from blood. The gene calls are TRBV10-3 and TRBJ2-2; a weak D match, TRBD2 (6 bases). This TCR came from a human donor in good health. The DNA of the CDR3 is TGTGCCATCAGTGGCGGGGCCACCGGGGAGCTGTTTTTT. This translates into CAISGGATGELFF.